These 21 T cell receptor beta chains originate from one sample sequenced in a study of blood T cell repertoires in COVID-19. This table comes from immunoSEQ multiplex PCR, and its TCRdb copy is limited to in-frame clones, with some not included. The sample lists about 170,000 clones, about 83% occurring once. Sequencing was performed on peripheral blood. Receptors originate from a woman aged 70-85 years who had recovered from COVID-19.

CDR3 residues: CASSMQGREGYTF. The CDR3 DNA follows: TGTGCCAGTAGTATGCAGGGGAGGGAAGGCTACACCTTC. The chain employs TRBV19 and TRBJ1-2, with TRBD1 as a possible D gene (6 bases). V was cut by 3 bases and J by 8 bases, with 13 bases left in between. This CDR3 spans 13 amino acids. The germline V gene encodes CDR1 LNHDA and CDR2 SQIVND (reference sequence).

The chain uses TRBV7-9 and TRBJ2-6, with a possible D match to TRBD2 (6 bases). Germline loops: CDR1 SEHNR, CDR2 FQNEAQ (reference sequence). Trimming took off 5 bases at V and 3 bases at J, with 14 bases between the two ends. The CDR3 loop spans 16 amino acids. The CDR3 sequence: CASSHSGLGGANVLTF. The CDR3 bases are TGTGCCAGCAGCCATTCGGGACTGGGTGGGGCCAACGTCCTGACTTTC.

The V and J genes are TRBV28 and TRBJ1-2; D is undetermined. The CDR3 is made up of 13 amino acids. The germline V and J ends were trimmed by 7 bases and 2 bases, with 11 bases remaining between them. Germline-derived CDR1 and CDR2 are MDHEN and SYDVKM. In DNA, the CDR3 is TGTGCCAGCAACCCTCCGGTAAACTATGGCTACACCTTC. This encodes CASNPPVNYGYTF.

CDR3: CASSLTGTYMNTEAFF. CDR3 DNA: TGCGCCAGCAGCCTGACAGGGACTTACATGAACACTGAAGCTTTCTTT. This chain links TRBV5-1 with TRBJ1-1, with 7 bases lining up with TRBD1. The ends lost 4 bases at V and 0 bases at J; junction bases unmatched: 9. CDR1 is SGHRS, CDR2 YFSETQ, per germline. The CDR3 consists of 16 residues.

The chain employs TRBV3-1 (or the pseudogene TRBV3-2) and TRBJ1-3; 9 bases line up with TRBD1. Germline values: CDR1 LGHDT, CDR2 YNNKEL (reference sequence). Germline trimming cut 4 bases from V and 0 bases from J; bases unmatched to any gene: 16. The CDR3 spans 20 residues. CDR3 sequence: CASSLGPPGQGALSGNTIYF. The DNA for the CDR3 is TGTGCCAGCAGCCTCGGCCCCCCGGGACAGGGTGCCCTCTCTGGAAACACCATATATTTT.

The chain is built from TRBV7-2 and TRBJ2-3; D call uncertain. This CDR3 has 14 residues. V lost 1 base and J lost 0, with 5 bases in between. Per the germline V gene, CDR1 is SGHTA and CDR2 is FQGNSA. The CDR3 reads CASSLGPSTDTQYF. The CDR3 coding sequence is TGTGCCAGCAGCTTAGGGCCGAGCACAGATACGCAGTATTTT.

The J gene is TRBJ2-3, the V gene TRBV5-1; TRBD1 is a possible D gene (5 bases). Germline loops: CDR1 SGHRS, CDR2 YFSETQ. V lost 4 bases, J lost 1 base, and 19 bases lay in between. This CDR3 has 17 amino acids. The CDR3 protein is CASSPGKPGSRTDTQYF. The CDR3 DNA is TGCGCCAGCAGCCCAGGGAAACCCGGGTCTCGCACAGATACGCAGTATTTT. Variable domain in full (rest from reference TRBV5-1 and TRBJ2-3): KAGVTQTPRYLIKTRGQQVTLSCSPISGHRSVSWYQQTPGQGLQFLFEYFSETQRNKGNFPGRFSGRQFSNSRSEMNVSTLELGDSALYLCASSPGKPGSRTDTQYFGPGTRLTVL.

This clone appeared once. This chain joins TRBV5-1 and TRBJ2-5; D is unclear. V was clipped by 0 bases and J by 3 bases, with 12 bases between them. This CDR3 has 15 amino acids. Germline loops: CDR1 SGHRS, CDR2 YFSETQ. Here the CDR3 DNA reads TGCGCCAGCAGCTTGGCCCTTGGCTCCAAAGAGACCCAGTACTTC. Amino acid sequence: CASSLALGSKETQYF.

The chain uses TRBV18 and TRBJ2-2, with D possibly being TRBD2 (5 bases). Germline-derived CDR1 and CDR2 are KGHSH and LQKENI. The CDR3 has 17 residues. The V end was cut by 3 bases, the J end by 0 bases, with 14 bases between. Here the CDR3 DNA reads TGTGCCAGCTCACCCCGGGATGCTCCCGCGAACACCGGGGAGCTGTTTTTT. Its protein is CASSPRDAPANTGELFF.

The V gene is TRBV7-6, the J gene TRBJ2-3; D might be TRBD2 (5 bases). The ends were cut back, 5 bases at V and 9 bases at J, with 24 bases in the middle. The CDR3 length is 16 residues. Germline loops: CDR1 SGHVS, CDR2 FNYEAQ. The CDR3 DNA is TGTGCCAGCAGCCCAGTGGGCGGTAGCGCCCCCGCCACGCAGTATTTT. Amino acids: CASSPVGGSAPATQYF.

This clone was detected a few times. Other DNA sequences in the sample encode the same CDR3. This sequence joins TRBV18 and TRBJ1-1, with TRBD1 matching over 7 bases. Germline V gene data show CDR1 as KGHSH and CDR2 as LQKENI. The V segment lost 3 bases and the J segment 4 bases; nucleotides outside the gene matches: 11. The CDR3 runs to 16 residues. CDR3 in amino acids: CASSPGQARGGTEAFF. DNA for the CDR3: TGTGCCAGCTCACCCGGACAGGCCCGGGGAGGCACTGAAGCTTTCTTT.

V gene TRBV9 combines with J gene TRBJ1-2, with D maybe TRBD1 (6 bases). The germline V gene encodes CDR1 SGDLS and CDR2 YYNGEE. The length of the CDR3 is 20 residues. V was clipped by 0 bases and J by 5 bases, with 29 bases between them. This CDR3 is CASSVVGRGTPGWKAYGYTF. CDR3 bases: TGTGCCAGCAGCGTAGTGGGGAGAGGGACACCCGGATGGAAAGCATATGGCTACACCTTC.

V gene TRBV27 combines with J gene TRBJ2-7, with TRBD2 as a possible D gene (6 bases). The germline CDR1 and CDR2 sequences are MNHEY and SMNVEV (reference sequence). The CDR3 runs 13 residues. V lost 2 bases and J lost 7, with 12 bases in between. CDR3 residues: CASSLVGGGEQYF. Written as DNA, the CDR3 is TGTGCCAGCAGTTTAGTGGGGGGTGGGGAGCAGTACTTC.

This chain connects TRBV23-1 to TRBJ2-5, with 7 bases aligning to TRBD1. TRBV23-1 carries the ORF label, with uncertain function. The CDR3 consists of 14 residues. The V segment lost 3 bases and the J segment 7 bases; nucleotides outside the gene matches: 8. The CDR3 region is CASSQHNRGGTQYF. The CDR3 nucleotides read TGCGCCAGCAGTCAGCACAACAGGGGCGGGACCCAGTACTTC.

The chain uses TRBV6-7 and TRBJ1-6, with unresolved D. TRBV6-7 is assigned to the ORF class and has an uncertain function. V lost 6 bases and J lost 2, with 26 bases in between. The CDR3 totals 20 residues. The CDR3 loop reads CASSPSPGKSYRAYNSPLHF. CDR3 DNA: TGTGCCAGCAGCCCCAGCCCCGGGAAGAGCTATAGGGCCTATAATTCACCCCTCCACTTT.

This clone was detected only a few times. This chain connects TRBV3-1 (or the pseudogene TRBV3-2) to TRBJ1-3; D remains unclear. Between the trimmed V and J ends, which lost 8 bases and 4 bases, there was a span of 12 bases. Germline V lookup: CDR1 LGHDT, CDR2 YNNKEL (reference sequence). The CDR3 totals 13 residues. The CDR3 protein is CASRPGPGNTIYF. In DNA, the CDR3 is TGTGCCAGCCGCCCCGGTCCCGGAAACACCATATATTTT.

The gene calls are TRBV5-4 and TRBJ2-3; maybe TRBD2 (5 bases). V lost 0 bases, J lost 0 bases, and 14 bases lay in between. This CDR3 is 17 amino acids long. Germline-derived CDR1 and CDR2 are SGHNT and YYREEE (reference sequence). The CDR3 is CASSLAWGSGSTDTQYF. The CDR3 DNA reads TGTGCCAGCAGCTTGGCCTGGGGAAGCGGAAGCACAGATACGCAGTATTTT.

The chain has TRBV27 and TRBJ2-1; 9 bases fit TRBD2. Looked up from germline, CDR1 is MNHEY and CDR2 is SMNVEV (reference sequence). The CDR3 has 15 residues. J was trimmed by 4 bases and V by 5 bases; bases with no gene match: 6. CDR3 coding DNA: TGTGCCAGCAGTGGGGGACTAGCACCTTACAATGAGCAGTTCTTC. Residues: CASSGGLAPYNEQFF.

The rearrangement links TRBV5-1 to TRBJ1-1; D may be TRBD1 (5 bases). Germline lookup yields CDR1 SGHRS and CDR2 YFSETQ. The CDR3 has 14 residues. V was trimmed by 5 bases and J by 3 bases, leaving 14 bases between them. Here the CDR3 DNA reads TGCGCCAGCAGACCCCGGGGGGGGGACACTGAAGCTTTCTTT. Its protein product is CASRPRGGDTEAFF. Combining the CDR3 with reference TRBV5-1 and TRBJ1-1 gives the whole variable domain KAGVTQTPRYLIKTRGQQVTLSCSPISGHRSVSWYQQTPGQGLQFLFEYFSETQRNKGNFPGRFSGRQFSNSRSEMNVSTLELGDSALYLCASRPRGGDTEAFFGQGTRLTVV.

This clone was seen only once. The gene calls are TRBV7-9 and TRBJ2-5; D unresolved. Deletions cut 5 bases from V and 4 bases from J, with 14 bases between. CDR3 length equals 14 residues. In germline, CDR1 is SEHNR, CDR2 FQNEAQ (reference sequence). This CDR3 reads CASSPVVARETQYF. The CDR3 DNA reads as TGTGCCAGCAGCCCCGTGGTAGCTAGAGAGACCCAGTACTTC.

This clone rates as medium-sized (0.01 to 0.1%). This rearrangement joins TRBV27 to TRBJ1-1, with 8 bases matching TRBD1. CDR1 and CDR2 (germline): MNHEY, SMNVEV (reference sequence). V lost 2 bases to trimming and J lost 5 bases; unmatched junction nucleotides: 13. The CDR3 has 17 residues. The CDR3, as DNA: TGTGCCAGCAGTTTAAGGCAGGGGGCGTCGGTCCTTACTGAAGCTTTCTTT. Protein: CASSLRQGASVLTEAFF.